The 7 T cell receptor beta chains below come from one sample, sequenced in a study of blood T cell repertoires in COVID-19 (dated by TCRdb to 2019 to 2021). Receptor libraries were prepared by the immunoSEQ multiplex PCR assay. This is the immuneACCESS table as TCRdb keeps it, with only in-frame sequences that have V and J called. A part of the clones is gone; compared with another copy, unresolved V genes explain less than half, and the rest is unexplained. The sample table shows some 200,000 clones, and about 88% are seen once. The top ten clonotypes cover roughly 2.5% of the sample. The source material was PBMCs or T cells enriched from blood (not recorded which). The receptors were gathered from a woman in her twenties or thirties who had recovered from COVID-19.

The chain has TRBV27 and TRBJ1-1; possible D gene TRBD1, 6 bases. V lost 0 bases and J lost 3, with 11 bases in between. The germline gives CDR1 MNHEY, CDR2 SMNVEV (reference sequence). CDR3 length: 15 amino acids. The CDR3 loop reads CASSLSPDRHTEAFF. CDR3 nucleotide sequence: TGTGCCAGCAGTTTATCGCCCGACAGGCACACTGAAGCTTTCTTT.

J is TRBJ2-5 and V is TRBV27; a weak D match, TRBD1 (6 bases). The V gene lost 6 bases and the J gene lost 5 bases, with 19 bases spanning the gap. In germline, CDR1 is MNHEY, CDR2 SMNVEV (reference sequence). The length of the CDR3 is 15 residues. This chain's CDR3 is CASRERTAERETQYF. The CDR3 DNA follows: TGTGCCAGCAGAGAAAGGACAGCCGAGAGGGAGACCCAGTACTTC.

This rearrangement joins TRBV20-1 to TRBJ2-7, with D uncertain. The CDR3 totals 11 residues. The V gene lost 4 bases and the J gene lost 5 bases, with 9 bases spanning the gap. Looked up from germline, CDR1 is DFQATT and CDR2 is SNEGSKA (reference sequence). CDR3 residues: CSATHTHEQYF. Written as DNA, the CDR3 is TGCAGTGCTACCCACACCCACGAGCAGTACTTC.

The rearrangement uses TRBV4-3 and TRBJ2-3, with a weak D call TRBD2 (5 bases). CDR1 is LGHNA and CDR2 is YSLEER in the germline V gene. Deletions cut 1 base from V and 8 bases from J, with 10 bases between. This CDR3 has 13 amino acids. The CDR3 spells CASSQGGEVTQYF. Written as DNA, the CDR3 is TGCGCCAGCAGCCAAGGGGGAGAGGTTACGCAGTATTTT.

The rearrangement joins TRBV7-2 to TRBJ2-1, with D perhaps TRBD1 (6 bases). V lost 4 bases and J 8 bases, leaving 24 bases between the germline ends. CDR3 length: 17 residues. The germline V gene has CDR1 SGHTA and CDR2 FQGNSA. The CDR3 here is CASSSRARDIPRDEQFF. The DNA of the CDR3 is TGTGCCAGCAGCTCTAGAGCGAGGGACATCCCTAGGGATGAGCAGTTCTTC.

This clone appeared a few times. V and J are TRBV14 and TRBJ2-3; TRBD1 aligns across 8 bases. Germline-derived CDR1 and CDR2 are SGHDN and FVKESK. Trimming at V came to 0 bases and at J to 0 bases, leaving 8 bases not matched to a gene. The CDR3 totals 18 residues. DNA of the CDR3: TGTGCCAGCAGCCAAGAAGGGGCAGGGGGCGTCAGCACAGATACGCAGTATTTT. It yields the protein CASSQEGAGGVSTDTQYF.

V gene TRBV10-3 combines with J gene TRBJ2-7; 7 bases agree with TRBD1. The CDR3 has 14 amino acids. Trimming cost V 5 bases and J 3 bases; bases outside gene matches: 7. Germline V gene lookup returns CDR1 ENHRY and CDR2 SYGVKD. In nucleotides, the CDR3 is TGTGCCATCAGTAGGCTAGACAGGGACTACGAGCAGTACTTC. Translation: CAISRLDRDYEQYF.